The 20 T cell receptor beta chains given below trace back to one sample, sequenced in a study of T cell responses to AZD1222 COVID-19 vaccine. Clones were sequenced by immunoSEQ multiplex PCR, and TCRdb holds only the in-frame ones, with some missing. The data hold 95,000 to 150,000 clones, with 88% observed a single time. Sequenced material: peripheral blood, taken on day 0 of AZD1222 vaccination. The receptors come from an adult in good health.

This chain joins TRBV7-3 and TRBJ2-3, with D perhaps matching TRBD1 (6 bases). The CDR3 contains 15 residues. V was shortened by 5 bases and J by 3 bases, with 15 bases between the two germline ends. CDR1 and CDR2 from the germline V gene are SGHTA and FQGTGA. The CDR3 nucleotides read TGTGCCAGCAGCCAGGGGCAGCCTTGGACAGATACGCAGTATTTT. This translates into CASSQGQPWTDTQYF.

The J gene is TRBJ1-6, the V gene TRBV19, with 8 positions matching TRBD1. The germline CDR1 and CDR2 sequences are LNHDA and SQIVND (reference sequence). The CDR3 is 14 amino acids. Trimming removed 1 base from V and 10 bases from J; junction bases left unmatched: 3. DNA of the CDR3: TGTGCCAGTAGTATAGGACAGGGGAACTCACCCCTCCACTTT. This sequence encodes CASSIGQGNSPLHF.

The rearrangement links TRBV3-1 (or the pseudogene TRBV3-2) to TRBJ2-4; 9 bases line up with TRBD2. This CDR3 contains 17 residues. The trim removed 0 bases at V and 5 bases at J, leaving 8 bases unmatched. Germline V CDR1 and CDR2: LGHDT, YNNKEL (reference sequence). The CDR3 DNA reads TGTGCCAGCAGCCAAGAGGGGACTAGCCTTCCCCAAAACATTCAGTACTTC. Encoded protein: CASSQEGTSLPQNIQYF.

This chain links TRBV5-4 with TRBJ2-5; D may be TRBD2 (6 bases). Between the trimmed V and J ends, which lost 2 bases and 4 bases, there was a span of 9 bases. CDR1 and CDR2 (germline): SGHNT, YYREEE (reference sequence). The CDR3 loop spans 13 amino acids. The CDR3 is CASSFQGGETQYF. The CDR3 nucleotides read TGTGCCAGCAGCTTCCAGGGAGGAGAGACCCAGTACTTC.

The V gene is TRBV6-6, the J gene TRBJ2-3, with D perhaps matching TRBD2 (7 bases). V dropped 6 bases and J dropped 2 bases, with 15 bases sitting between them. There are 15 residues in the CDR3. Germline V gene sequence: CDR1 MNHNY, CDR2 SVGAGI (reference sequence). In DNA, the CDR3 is TGTGCCAGCAGCCAGGGAGGGGGTACCACAGATACGCAGTATTTT. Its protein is CASSQGGGTTDTQYF.

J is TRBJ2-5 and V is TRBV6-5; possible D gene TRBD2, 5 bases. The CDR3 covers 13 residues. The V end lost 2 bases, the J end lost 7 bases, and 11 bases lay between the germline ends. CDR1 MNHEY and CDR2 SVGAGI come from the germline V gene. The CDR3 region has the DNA TGTGCCAGCAGTTACGTCGGGGATCGGACCCAGTACTTC. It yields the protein CASSYVGDRTQYF.

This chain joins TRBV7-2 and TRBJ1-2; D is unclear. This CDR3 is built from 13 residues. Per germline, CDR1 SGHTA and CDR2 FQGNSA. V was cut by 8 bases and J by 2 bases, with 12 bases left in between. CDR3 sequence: CASFAGPNYGYTF. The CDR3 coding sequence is TGTGCCAGCTTTGCCGGACCAAACTATGGCTACACCTTC.

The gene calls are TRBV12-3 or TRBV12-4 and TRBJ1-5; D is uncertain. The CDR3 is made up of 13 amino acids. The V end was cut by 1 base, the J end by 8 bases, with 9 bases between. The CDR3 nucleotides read TGTGCCAGCAGTTTAGGGGGTAAGGAGCCCCAGCATTTT. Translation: CASSLGGKEPQHF.

The CDR3 bases are TGTGCCAGCCAGAGGACTAGCCTCGATGAGCAGTTCTTC. Translating it yields CASQRTSLDEQFF. The chain has TRBV12-3 or TRBV12-4 and TRBJ2-1, with TRBD2 matching 8 bases. The ends lost 8 bases at V and 8 bases at J; junction bases unmatched: 8. The length of the CDR3 is 13 residues.

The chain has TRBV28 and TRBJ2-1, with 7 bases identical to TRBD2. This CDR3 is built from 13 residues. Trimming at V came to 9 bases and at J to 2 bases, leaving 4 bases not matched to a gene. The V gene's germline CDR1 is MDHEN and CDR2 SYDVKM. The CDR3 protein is CASGGSPYNEQFF. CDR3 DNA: TGTGCCAGTGGCGGGAGCCCCTACAATGAGCAGTTCTTC. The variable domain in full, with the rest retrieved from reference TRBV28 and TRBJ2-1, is DVKVTQSSRYLVKRTGEKVFLECVQDMDHENMFWYRQDPGLGLRLIYFSYDVKMKEKGDIPEGYSVSREKKERFSLILESASTNQTSMYLCASGGSPYNEQFFGPGTRLTVL.

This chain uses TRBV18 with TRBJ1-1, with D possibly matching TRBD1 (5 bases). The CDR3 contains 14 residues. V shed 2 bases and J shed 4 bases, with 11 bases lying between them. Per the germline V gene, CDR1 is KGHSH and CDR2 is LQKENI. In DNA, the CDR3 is TGTGCCAGCTCACCAAAAGGGGCTTTCACTGAAGCTTTCTTT. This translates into CASSPKGAFTEAFF.

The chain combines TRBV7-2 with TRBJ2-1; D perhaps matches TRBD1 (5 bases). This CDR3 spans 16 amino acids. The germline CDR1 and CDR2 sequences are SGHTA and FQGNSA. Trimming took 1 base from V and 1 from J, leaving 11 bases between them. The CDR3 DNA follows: TGTGCCAGCAGCTTAGTTTCGGCAGGGTCCTACAATGAGCAGTTCTTC. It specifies CASSLVSAGSYNEQFF.

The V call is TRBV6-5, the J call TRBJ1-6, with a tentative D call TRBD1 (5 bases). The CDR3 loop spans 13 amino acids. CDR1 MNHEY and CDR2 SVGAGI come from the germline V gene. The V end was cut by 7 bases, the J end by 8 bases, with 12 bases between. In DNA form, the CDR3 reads TGTGCCAGCAAAGTACAGGATCATTCACCCCTCCACTTT. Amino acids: CASKVQDHSPLHF.

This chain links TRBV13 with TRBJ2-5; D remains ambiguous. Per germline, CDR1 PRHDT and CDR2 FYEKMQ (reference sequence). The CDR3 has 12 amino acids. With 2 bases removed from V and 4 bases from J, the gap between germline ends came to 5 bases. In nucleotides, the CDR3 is TGTGCCAGCAGCTTAAACACAGAGACCCAGTACTTC. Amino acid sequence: CASSLNTETQYF.

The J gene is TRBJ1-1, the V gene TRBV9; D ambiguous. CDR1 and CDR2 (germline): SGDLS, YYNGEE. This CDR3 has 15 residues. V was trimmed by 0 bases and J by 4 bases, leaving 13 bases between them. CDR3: CASSVASDLFTEAFF. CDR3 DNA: TGTGCCAGCAGCGTAGCATCGGACTTGTTCACTGAAGCTTTCTTT. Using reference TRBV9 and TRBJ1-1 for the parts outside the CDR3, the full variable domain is DSGVTQTPKHLITATGQRVTLRCSPRSGDLSVYWYQQSLDQGLQFLIQYYNGEERAKGNILERFSAQQFPDLHSELNLSSLELGDSALYFCASSVASDLFTEAFFGQGTRLTVV.

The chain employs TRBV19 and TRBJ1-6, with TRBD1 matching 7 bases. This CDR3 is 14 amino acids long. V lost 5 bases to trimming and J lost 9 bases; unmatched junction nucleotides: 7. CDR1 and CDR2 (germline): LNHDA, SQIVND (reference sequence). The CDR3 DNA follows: TGTGCCAGTAGTCTCGACAGGGTTGGTTCACCCCTCCACTTT. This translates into CASSLDRVGSPLHF. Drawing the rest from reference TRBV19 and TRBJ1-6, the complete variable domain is DGGITQSPKYLFRKEGQNVTLSCEQNLNHDAMYWYRQDPGQGLRLIYYSQIVNDFQKGDIAEGYSVSREKKESFPLTVTSAQKNPTAFYLCASSLDRVGSPLHFGNGTRLTVT.

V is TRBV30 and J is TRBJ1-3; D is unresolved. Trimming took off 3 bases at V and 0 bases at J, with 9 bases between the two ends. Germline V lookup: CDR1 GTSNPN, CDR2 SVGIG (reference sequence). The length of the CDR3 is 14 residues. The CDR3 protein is CAWSGVLSGNTIYF. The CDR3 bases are TGTGCCTGGAGCGGAGTCCTCTCTGGAAACACCATATATTTT.

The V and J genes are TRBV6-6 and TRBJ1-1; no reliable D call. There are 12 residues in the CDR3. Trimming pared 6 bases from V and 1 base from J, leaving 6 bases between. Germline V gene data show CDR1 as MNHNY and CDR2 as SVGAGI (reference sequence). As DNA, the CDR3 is TGTGCCAGCAGCCTGGCGAACACTGAAGCTTTCTTT. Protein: CASSLANTEAFF.

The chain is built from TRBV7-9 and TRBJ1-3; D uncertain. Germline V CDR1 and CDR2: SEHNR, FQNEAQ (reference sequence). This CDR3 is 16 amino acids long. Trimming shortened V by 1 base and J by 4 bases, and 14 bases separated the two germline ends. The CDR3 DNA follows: TGTGCCAGCAGCTTAGGGTCGCTGGGGTCCGGAAACACCATATATTTT. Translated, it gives CASSLGSLGSGNTIYF.

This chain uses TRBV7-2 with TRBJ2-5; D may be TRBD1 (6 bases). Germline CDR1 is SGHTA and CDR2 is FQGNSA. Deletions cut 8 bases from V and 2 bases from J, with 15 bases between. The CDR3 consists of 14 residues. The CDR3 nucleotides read TGTGCCAGCTTAGGGGGAAGGGTACAAGAGACCCAGTACTTC. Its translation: CASLGGRVQETQYF.